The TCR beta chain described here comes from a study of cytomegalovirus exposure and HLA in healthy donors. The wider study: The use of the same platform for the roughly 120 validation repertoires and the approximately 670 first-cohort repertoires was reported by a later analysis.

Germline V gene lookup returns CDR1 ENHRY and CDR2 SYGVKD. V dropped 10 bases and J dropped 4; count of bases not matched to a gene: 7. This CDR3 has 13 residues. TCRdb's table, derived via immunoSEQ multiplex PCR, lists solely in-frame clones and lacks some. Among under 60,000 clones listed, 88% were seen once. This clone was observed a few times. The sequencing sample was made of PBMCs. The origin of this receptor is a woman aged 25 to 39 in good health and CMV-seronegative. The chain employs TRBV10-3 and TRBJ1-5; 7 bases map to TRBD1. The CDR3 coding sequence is TGTGCCAGCGGGACAGCAGAAAATCAGCCCCAGCATTTT. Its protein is CASGTAENQPQHF.